This T cell receptor (beta chain) originates from a study of blood T cell repertoires in COVID-19. Study processing details: Amplification of reference gene primers provided the estimated nucleated cell counts. The method was immunoSEQ multiplex PCR; TCRdb's version includes in-frame clones alone and lacks a portion of them. D and trimming were read from the DNA, whereas the V and J calls and clone size are those reported in that table. The sample contains 150,000 to 200,000 clones, roughly 84% of which appear only once. V dropped 4 bases and J dropped 4 bases, with 11 bases sitting between them. Looked up from germline, CDR1 is SGHVS and CDR2 is FQNEAQ. The CDR3 length is 13 residues.

Sequencing was carried out using peripheral blood. This TCR came from a man aged 18 to 29 with active or convalescent COVID-19. The rearrangement joins TRBV7-8 to TRBJ2-7; D ambiguous. The CDR3 loop is CASSSLRMYEQYF. The CDR3 nucleotides are TGTGCCAGCAGCTCCCTGAGGATGTACGAGCAGTACTTC.